This T cell receptor beta chain was recorded in a study of STAT5B mutations in CD4+ large granular lymphocyte leukemia. Assay: immunoSEQ multiplex PCR; the TCRdb copy retains only in-frame clones and omits some. This sample carries around 20,000 clones, over 70% of them seen once, and the ten largest clones take less than 4.5%. The sequencing sample was made of CD4+ T cells from blood buffy coats. The clonotype comes from a human donor in good health.

This CDR3 reads CASSHPSGGGYSYNEQFF. The CDR3 DNA reads TGTGCCAGCAGTCATCCCTCCGGGGGGGGTTACTCCTACAATGAGCAGTTCTTC. The V and J genes are TRBV5-4 and TRBJ2-1; TRBD2 matches 8 bases. V dropped 5 bases and J dropped 0; count of bases not matched to a gene: 13. Germline V gene sequence: CDR1 SGHNT, CDR2 YYREEE (reference sequence). CDR3 size: 18 residues.